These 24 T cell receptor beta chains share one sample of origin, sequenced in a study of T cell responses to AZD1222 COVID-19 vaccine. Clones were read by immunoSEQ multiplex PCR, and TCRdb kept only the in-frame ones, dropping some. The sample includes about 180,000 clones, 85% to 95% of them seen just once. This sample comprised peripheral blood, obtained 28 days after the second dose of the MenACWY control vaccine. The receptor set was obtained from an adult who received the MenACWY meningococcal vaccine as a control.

CDR3 DNA sequence: TGTGCCAGCAGCTTATCATCCAGGTACACCGGGGAGCTGTTTTTT. Amino acids: CASSLSSRYTGELFF. This chain links TRBV7-2 with TRBJ2-2; the D is unclear. This CDR3 is built from 15 residues. From germline, CDR1 is SGHTA and CDR2 FQGNSA. The V end lost 2 bases, the J end lost 3 bases, and 10 bases lay between the germline ends.

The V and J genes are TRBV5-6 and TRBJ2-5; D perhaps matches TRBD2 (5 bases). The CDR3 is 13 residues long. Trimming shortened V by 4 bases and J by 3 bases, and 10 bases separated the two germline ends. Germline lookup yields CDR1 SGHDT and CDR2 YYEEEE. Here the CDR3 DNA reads TGTGCCAGCAGCCCCTGGGGAGAAGAGACCCAGTACTTC. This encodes CASSPWGEETQYF. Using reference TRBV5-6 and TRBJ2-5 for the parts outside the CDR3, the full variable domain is DAGVTQSPTHLIKTRGQQVTLRCSPKSGHDTVSWYQQALGQGPQFIFQYYEEEERQRGNFPDRFSGHQFPNYSSELNVNALLLGDSALYLCASSPWGEETQYFGPGTRLLVL.

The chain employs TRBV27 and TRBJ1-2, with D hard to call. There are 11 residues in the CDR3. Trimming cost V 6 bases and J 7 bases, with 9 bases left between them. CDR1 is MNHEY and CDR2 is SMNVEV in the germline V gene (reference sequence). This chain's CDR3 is CASRGRSGYTF. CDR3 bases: TGTGCCAGCAGAGGACGGAGTGGCTACACCTTC.

DNA for the CDR3: TGTGCCATCAGTACAGGGGGAGGAAACATTCAGTACTTC. Translation gives CAISTGGGNIQYF. V usage is TRBV10-3 and J usage is TRBJ2-4; the match to TRBD1 covers 8 bases. CDR3 length: 13 amino acids. Unmatched junction bases numbered 3, after V lost 5 bases and J lost 6 bases. Germline loops: CDR1 ENHRY, CDR2 SYGVKD.

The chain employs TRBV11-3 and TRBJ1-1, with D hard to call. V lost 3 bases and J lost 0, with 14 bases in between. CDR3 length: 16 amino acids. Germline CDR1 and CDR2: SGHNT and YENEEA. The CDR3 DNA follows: TGTGCCAGCAGCTTCTGGGAGGGAAGGATGAACACTGAAGCTTTCTTT. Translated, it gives CASSFWEGRMNTEAFF.

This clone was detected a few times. This CDR3 reads CASRGPNSYEQYF. DNA for the CDR3: TGTGCCAGCAGGGGACCTAACTCCTACGAGCAGTACTTC. The chain couples TRBV6-5 to TRBJ2-7; D could derive from TRBD1 or TRBD2 (5 bases each). CDR1 and CDR2 (germline): MNHEY, SVGAGI. V gave up 6 bases and J gave up 0 bases, with 9 bases separating them. This CDR3 contains 13 residues.

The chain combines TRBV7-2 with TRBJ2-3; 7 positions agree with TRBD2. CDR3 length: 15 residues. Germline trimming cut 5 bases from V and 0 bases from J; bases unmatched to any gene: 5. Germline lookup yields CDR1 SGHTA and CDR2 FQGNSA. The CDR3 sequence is CASSGDYLSTDTQYF. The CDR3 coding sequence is TGTGCCAGCAGCGGGGACTACCTTAGCACAGATACGCAGTATTTT.

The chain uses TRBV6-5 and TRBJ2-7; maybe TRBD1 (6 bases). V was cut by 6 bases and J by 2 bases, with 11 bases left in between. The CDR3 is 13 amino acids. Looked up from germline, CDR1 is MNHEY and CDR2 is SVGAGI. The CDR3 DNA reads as TGTGCCAGCAGCTTGGACAGTACCTACGAGCAGTACTTC. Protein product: CASSLDSTYEQYF.

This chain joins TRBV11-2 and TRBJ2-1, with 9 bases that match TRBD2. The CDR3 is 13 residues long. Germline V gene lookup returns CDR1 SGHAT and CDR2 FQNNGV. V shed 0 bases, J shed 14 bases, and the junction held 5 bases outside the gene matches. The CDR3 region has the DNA TGTGCCAGCAGCTTAGAAAGGCGGACTAGCGAGTTCTTC. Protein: CASSLERRTSEFF.

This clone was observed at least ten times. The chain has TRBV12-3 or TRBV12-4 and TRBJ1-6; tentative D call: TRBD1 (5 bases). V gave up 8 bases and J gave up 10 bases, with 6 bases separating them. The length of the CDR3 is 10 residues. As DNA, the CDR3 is TGTGCCAGCGGGGGGTCACCCCTCCACTTT. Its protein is CASGGSPLHF.

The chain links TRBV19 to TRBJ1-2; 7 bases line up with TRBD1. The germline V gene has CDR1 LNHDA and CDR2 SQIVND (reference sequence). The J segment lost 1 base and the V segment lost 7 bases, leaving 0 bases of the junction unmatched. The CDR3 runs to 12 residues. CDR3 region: CASNRGNYGYTF. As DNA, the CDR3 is TGTGCCAGTAACAGGGGTAACTATGGCTACACCTTC.

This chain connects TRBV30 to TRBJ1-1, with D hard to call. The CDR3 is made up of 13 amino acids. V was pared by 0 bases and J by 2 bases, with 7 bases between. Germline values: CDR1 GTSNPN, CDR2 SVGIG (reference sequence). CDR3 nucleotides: TGTGCCTGGAGTGTAGGAGCTAACACTGAAGCTTTCTTT. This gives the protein CAWSVGANTEAFF. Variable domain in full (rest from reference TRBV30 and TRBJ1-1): SQTIHQWPATLVQPVGSPLSLECTVEGTSNPNLYWYRQAAGRGLQLLFYSVGIGQISSEVPQNLSASRPQDRQFILSSKKLLLSDSGFYLCAWSVGANTEAFFGQGTRLTVV.

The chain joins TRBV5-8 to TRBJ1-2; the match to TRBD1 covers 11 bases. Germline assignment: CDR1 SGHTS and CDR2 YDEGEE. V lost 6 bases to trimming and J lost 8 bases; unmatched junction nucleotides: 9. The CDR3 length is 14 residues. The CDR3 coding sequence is TGTGCCAGCACCAGGACAGGGGGCTGGAAAGGCTACACCTTC. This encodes CASTRTGGWKGYTF.

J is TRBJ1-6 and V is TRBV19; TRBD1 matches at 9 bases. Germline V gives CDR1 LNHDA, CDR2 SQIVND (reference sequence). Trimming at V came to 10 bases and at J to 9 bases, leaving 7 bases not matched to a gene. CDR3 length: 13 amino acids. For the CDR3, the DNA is TGTGCCACCAAGGACAGGGGATTTTCACCCCTCCACTTT. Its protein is CATKDRGFSPLHF.

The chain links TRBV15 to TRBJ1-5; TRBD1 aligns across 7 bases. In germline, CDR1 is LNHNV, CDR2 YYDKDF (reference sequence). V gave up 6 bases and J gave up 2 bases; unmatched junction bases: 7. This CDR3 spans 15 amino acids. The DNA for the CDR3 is TGTGCCACCAGTTACAGGGGAGTACGCAATCAGCCCCAGCATTTT. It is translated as CATSYRGVRNQPQHF. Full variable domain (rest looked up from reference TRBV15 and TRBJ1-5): DAMVIQNPRYQVTQFGKPVTLSCSQTLNHNVMYWYQQKSSQAPKLLFHYYDKDFNNEADTPDNFQSRRPNTSFCFLDIRSPGLGDTAMYLCATSYRGVRNQPQHFGDGTRLSIL.

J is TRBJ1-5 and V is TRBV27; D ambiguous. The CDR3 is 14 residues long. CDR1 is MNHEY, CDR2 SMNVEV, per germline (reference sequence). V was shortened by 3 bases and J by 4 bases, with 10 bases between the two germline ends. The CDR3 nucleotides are TGTGCCAGCAGTTTCTGGCAGGATAATCAGCCCCAGCATTTT. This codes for CASSFWQDNQPQHF.

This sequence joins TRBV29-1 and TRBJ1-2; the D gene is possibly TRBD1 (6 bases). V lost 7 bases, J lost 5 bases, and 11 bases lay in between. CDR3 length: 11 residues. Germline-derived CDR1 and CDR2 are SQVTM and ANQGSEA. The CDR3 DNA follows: TGCAGCGCCGACAGGAGTTATGGCTACACCTTC. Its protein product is CSADRSYGYTF.

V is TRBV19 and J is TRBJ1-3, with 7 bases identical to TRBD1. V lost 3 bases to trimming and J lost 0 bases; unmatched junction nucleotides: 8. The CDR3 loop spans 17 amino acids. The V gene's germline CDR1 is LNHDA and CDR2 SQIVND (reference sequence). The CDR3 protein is CASSMSPGGDSGNTIYF. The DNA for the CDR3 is TGTGCCAGTAGTATGTCCCCAGGGGGGGACTCTGGAAACACCATATATTTT.

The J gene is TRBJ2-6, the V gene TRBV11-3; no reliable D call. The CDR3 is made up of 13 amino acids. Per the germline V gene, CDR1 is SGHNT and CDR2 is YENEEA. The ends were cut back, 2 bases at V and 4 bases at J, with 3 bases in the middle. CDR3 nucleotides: TGTGCCAGCAGCTTATCCGGGGCCAACGTCCTGACTTTC. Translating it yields CASSLSGANVLTF.

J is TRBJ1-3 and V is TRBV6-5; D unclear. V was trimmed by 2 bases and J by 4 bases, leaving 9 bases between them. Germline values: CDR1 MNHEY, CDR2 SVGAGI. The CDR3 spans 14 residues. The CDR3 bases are TGTGCCAGCAGTTACCGGCAGGTCGGAAACACCATATATTTT. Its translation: CASSYRQVGNTIYF.

CDR3 nucleotides: TGTGCCAGTTCTTCACAAGCGGAAACTGCTTTCTTT. This encodes CASSSQAETAFF. V usage is TRBV9 and J usage is TRBJ1-1; D unclear. The CDR3 extends over 12 amino acids. Germline assignment: CDR1 SGDLS and CDR2 YYNGEE. Trimming pared 8 bases from V and 11 bases from J, leaving 19 bases between.

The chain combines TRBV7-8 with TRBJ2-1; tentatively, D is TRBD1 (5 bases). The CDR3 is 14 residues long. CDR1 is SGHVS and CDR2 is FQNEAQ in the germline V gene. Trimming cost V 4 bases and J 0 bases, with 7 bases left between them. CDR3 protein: CASSSDSSYNEQFF. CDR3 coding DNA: TGTGCCAGCAGCTCCGACAGCTCCTACAATGAGCAGTTCTTC.

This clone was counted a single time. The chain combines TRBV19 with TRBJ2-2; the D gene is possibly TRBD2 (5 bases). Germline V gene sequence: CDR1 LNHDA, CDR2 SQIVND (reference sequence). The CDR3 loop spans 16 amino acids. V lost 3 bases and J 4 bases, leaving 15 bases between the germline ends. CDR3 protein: CASSMIGGWGTGELFF. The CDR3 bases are TGTGCCAGTAGTATGATTGGCGGGTGGGGCACCGGGGAGCTGTTTTTT.

CDR3 in amino acids: CASSLTGLGEKLFF. The CDR3 nucleotides read TGTGCCAGCAGCTTAACAGGGCTTGGTGAAAAACTGTTTTTT. This sequence joins TRBV7-2 and TRBJ1-4, with D maybe TRBD1 (6 bases). From germline, CDR1 is SGHTA and CDR2 FQGNSA. V gave up 2 bases and J gave up 7 bases, with 11 bases separating them. The CDR3 is 14 residues long.